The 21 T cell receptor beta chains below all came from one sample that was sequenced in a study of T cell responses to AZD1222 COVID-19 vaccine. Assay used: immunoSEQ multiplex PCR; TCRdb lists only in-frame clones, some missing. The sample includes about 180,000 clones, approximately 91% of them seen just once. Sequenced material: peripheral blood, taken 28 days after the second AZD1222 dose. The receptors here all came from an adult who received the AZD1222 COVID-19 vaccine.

DNA for the CDR3: TGTGCCAGCAGCTTGGCGGGATCCAGGGGCACTGAAGCTTTCTTT. Translation gives CASSLAGSRGTEAFF. V and J are TRBV5-6 and TRBJ1-1, with TRBD1 as a possible D gene (6 bases). Trimming shortened V by 0 bases and J by 4 bases, and 13 bases separated the two germline ends. In germline, CDR1 is SGHDT, CDR2 YYEEEE. The CDR3 loop spans 15 amino acids.

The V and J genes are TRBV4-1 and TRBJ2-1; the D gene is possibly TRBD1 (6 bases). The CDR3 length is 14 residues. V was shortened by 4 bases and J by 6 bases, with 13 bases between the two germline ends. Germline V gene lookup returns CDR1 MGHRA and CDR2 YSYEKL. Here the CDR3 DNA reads TGCGCCAGCAGCCTCTCCCGGGACACCAATGAGCAGTTCTTC. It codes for CASSLSRDTNEQFF.

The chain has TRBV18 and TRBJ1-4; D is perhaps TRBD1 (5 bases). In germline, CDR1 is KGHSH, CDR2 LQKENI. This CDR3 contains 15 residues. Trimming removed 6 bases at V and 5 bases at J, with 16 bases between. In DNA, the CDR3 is TGTGCCAGCTCTTTGACAGCAAACCAAAATGAAAAACTGTTTTTT. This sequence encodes CASSLTANQNEKLFF.

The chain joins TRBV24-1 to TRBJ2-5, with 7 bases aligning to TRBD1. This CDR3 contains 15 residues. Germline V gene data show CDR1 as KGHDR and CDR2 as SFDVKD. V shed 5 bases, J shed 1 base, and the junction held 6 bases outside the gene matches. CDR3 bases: TGTGCCACCAGTGCACGGACAGGCACCCAAGAGACCCAGTACTTC. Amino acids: CATSARTGTQETQYF.

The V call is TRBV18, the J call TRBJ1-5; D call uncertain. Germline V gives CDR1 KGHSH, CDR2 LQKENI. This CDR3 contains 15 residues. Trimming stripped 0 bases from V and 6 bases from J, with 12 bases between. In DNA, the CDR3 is TGTGCCAGCTCACCACCGGACCAAGAAGGTCAGCCCCAGCATTTT. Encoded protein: CASSPPDQEGQPQHF.

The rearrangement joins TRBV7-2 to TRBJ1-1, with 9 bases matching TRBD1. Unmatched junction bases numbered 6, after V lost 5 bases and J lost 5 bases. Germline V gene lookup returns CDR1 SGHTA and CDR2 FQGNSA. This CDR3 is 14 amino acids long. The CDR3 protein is CASSPRQGGTEAFF. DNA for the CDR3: TGTGCCAGCAGCCCTCGACAGGGGGGGACTGAAGCTTTCTTT.

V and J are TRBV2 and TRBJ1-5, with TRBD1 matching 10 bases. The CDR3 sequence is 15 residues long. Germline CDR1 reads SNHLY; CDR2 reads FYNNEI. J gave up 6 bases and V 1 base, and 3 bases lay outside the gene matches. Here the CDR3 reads CASSEGRDRGQPQHF. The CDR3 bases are TGTGCCAGCAGTGAAGGGAGGGACAGGGGTCAGCCCCAGCATTTT. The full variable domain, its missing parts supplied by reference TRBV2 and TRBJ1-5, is EPEVTQTPSHQVTQMGQEVILRCVPISNHLYFYWYRQILGQKVEFLVSFYNNEISEKSEIFDDQFSVERPDGSNFTLKIRSTKLEDSAMYFCASSEGRDRGQPQHFGDGTRLSIL.

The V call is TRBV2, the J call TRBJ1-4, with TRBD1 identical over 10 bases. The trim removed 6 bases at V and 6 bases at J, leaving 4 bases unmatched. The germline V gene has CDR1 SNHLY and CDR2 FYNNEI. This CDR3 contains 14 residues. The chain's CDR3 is CASRQTGGHEKLFF. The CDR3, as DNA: TGTGCCAGCAGACAGACAGGGGGCCATGAAAAACTGTTTTTT. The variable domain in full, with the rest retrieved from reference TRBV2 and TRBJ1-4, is EPEVTQTPSHQVTQMGQEVILRCVPISNHLYFYWYRQILGQKVEFLVSFYNNEISEKSEIFDDQFSVERPDGSNFTLKIRSTKLEDSAMYFCASRQTGGHEKLFFGSGTQLSVL.

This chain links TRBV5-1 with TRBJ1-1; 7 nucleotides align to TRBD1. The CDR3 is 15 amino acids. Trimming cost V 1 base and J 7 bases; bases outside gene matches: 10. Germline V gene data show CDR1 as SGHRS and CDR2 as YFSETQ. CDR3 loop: CASSLSWQGEGEAFF. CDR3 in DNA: TGCGCCAGCAGCTTGAGTTGGCAGGGGGAGGGTGAAGCTTTCTTT. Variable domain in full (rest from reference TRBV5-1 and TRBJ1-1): KAGVTQTPRYLIKTRGQQVTLSCSPISGHRSVSWYQQTPGQGLQFLFEYFSETQRNKGNFPGRFSGRQFSNSRSEMNVSTLELGDSALYLCASSLSWQGEGEAFFGQGTRLTVV.

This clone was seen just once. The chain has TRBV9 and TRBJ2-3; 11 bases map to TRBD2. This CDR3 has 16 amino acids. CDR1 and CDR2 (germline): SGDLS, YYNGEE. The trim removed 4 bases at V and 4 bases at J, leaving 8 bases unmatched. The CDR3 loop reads CASSPSSGGAADTQYF. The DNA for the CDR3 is TGTGCCAGCAGCCCCAGTAGCGGGGGGGCCGCAGATACGCAGTATTTT.

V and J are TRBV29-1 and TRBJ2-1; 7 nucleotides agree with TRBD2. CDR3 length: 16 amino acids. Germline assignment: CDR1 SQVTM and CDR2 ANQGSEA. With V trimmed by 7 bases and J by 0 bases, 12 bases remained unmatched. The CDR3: CSAETSPISSYNEQFF. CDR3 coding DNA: TGCAGCGCTGAGACTAGCCCTATTAGCTCCTACAATGAGCAGTTCTTC.

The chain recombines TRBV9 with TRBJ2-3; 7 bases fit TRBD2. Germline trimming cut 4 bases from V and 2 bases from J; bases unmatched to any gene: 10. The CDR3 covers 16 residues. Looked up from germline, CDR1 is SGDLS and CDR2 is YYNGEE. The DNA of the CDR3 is TGTGCCAGCAGCCCCTCGCGGCGGGAGCACACAGATACGCAGTATTTT. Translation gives CASSPSRREHTDTQYF.

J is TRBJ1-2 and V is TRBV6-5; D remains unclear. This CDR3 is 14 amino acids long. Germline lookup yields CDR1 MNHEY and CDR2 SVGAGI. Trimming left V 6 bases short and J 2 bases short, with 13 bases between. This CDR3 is CASSPVSVNYGYTF. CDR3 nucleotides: TGTGCCAGCAGCCCCGTGTCAGTCAACTATGGCTACACCTTC.

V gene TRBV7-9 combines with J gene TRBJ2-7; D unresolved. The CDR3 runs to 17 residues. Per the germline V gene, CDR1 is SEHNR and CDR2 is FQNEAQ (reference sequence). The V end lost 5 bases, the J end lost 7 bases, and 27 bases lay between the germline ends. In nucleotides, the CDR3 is TGTGCCAGCAGCCCCCCCCTGTCCGGGTATTCATCGAGTGAGCAGTACTTC. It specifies CASSPPLSGYSSSEQYF. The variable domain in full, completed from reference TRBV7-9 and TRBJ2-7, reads DTGVSQNPRHKITKRGQNVTFRCDPISEHNRLYWYRQTLGQGPEFLTYFQNEAQLEKSRLLSDRFSAERPKGSFSTLEIQRTEQGDSAMYLCASSPPLSGYSSSEQYFGPGTRLTVT.

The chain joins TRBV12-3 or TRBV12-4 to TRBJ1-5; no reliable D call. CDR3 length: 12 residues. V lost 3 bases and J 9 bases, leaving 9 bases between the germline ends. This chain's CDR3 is CASSLSPWPQHF. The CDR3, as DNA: TGTGCCAGCAGTTTGAGCCCCTGGCCCCAGCATTTT.

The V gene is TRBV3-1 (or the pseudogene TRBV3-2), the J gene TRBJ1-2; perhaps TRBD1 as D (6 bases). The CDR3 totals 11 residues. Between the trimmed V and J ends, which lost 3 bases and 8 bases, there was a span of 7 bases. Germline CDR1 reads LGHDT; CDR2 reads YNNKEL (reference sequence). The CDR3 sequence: CASSQQGGYTF. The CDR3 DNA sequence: TGTGCCAGCAGCCAGCAGGGGGGCTACACCTTC.

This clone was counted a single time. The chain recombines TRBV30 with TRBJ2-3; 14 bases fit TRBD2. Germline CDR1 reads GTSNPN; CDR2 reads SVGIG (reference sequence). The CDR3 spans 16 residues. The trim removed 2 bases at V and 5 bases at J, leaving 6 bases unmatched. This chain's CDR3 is CAWSWGLAGARDTQYF. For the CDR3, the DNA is TGTGCCTGGAGTTGGGGACTAGCGGGAGCAAGAGATACGCAGTATTTT.

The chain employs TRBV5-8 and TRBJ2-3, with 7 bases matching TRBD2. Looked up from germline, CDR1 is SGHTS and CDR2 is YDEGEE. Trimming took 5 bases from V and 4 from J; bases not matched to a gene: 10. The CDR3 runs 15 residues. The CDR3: CASRYPGLKADTQYF. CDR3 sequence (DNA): TGTGCCAGCAGGTACCCGGGACTAAAGGCAGATACGCAGTATTTT.

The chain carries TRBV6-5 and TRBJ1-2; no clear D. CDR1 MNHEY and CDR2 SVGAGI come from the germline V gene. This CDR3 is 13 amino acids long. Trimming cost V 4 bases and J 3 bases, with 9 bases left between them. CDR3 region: CASSFGGHYGYTF. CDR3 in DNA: TGTGCCAGCAGTTTCGGCGGGCACTATGGCTACACCTTC.

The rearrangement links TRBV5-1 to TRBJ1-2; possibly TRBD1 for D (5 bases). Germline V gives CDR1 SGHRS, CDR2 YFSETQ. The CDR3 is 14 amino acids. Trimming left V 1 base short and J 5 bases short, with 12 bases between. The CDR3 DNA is TGCGCCAGCAGCTTGAGAGGGGCTGGGTATGGCTACACCTTC. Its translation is CASSLRGAGYGYTF.

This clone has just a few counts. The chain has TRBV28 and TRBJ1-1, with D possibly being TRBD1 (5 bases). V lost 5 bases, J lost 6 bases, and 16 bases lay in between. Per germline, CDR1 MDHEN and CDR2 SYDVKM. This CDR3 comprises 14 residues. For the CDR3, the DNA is TGTGCCAGCAGTCTGTCTGGGTTGGGGGCTGAAGCTTTCTTT. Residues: CASSLSGLGAEAFF.